This paragraph covers one T cell receptor (beta chain) sequence. Its antigen is unknown. Trimming pared 0 bases from V and 4 bases from J, leaving 10 bases between. Germline V CDR1 and CDR2: MNHEY, SMNVEV (reference sequence). The CDR3 totals 15 residues. The data were taken from a study of cytomegalovirus exposure and HLA in healthy donors. For the study at large: Approximately 83 million unique TCRs from HLA-typed donors were held in an early data release. Of all 400 or so donors who were genotyped, 75% to 90% belonged to the Caucasian-associated ancestry cluster.

General study findings and limits: Prior analysis indicated that the majority of TCR beta V segments exhibited productivity approximately 90% or approximately 30% of the time. Specific recognition of CMV antigens was confirmed in vitro for a few chains (all CMV-associated).

This PCR relied on a set of 60 Vbeta primers and 13 Jbeta primers. Clones were read by immunoSEQ multiplex PCR, and TCRdb kept only the in-frame ones, dropping some. The sample yields some 80,000 clones, around 79% seen once. The sequenced sample was PBMCs. The receptor was derived from a man aged 35 to 55 in good health and CMV-seronegative. V is TRBV27 and J is TRBJ1-3; the D gene is possibly TRBD1 (6 bases). The CDR3 nucleotides are TGTGCCAGCAGTTTATCGGGGGCATGGGGAAACACCATATATTTT. It yields the protein CASSLSGAWGNTIYF.